The 26 T cell receptor beta chains below were found in one sample sequenced in a study of cytomegalovirus exposure and HLA in healthy donors (dated by TCRdb to 2016 to 2017). The library was prepared using the immunoSEQ multiplex PCR assay. The multiplex PCR relied on a mix of 60 forward primers for TCR Vbeta segments and 13 reverse primers for TCR Jbeta segments. TCRdb took this table from immuneACCESS and kept in-frame rearrangements with V and J called. Such tables lack part of the clones; where checked against another copy, unresolved V genes explain under half of the gap, and the rest is unexplained. This sample comprises about 120,000 clones, less than 80% of them detected only once. Approximately 3.8% of the sample is held by the ten biggest clonotypes. Sequenced material: PBMCs. Receptors were obtained from a man aged 25 to 40 in good health and CMV-seronegative.

This rearrangement joins TRBV6-6 to TRBJ2-5; TRBD2 is a possible D gene (6 bases). Between the trimmed V and J ends, which lost 6 bases and 3 bases, there was a span of 14 bases. Per germline, CDR1 MNHNY and CDR2 SVGAGI (reference sequence). The CDR3 sequence is 14 residues long. The CDR3 is CASSRRGTEETQYF. The CDR3 region has the DNA TGTGCCAGCAGCCGCCGGGGGACGGAAGAGACCCAGTACTTC.

This chain uses TRBV4-1 with TRBJ1-1, with 7 bases fitting TRBD1. The CDR3 contains 13 residues. The V gene end was trimmed by 6 bases and the J gene end by 4 bases; junction bases not matched to a gene: 5. Germline values: CDR1 MGHRA, CDR2 YSYEKL. The CDR3 DNA reads TGCGCCAGCAGACTCGGACAGGCCACTGAAGCTTTCTTT. Its protein product is CASRLGQATEAFF.

This chain connects TRBV18 to TRBJ1-5, with TRBD1 identical over 8 bases. Germline loops: CDR1 KGHSH, CDR2 LQKENI. The CDR3 is made up of 15 amino acids. V lost 5 bases and J lost 2; bases outside the gene matches: 5. The CDR3 sequence: CASSSETGGNQPQHF. Written as DNA, the CDR3 is TGTGCCAGCTCATCCGAGACAGGGGGCAATCAGCCCCAGCATTTT.

This clone showed up just a few times. This rearrangement joins TRBV4-1 to TRBJ1-5; 7 bases map to TRBD1. Germline V gives CDR1 MGHRA, CDR2 YSYEKL. This CDR3 comprises 15 residues. The V segment lost 5 bases and the J segment 5 bases; nucleotides outside the gene matches: 9. The CDR3 loop reads CASSTRDSLYQPQHF. The CDR3, as DNA: TGCGCCAGCAGCACCCGGGACAGTTTGTATCAGCCCCAGCATTTT.

CDR3 bases: TGTGCCAGCACCCTGGGGCCAGGAGCTAATGAAAAACTGTTTTTT. Translated: CASTLGPGANEKLFF. V and J are TRBV6-1 and TRBJ1-4; D possibly corresponds to TRBD1 (5 bases). The CDR3 loop spans 15 amino acids. V was pared by 7 bases and J by 3 bases, with 15 bases between. Germline V lookup: CDR1 MNHNS, CDR2 SASEGT.

The chain has TRBV5-1 and TRBJ2-2, with 7 bases fitting TRBD2. From germline, CDR1 is SGHRS and CDR2 YFSETQ. Unmatched junction bases numbered 4, after V lost 0 bases and J lost 2 bases. The CDR3 covers 16 residues. For the CDR3, the DNA is TGCGCCAGCAGCTTGGCGACGGGGGGTAACACCGGGGAGCTGTTTTTT. Protein sequence: CASSLATGGNTGELFF.

CDR3 sequence (DNA): TGCGCCAGCAGCCACGACAGCTACGAGCAGTACTTC. This encodes CASSHDSYEQYF. J is TRBJ2-7 and V is TRBV4-1; D may be TRBD1 (5 bases). The germline V gene encodes CDR1 MGHRA and CDR2 YSYEKL. Trimming shortened V by 3 bases and J by 3 bases, and 6 bases separated the two germline ends. This CDR3 is built from 12 residues.

This clone was picked up a small number of times. The V call is TRBV19, the J call TRBJ2-7, with a tentative D call TRBD1 (5 bases). Trimming removed 3 bases at V and 8 bases at J, with 14 bases between. This CDR3 contains 13 residues. CDR1 is LNHDA and CDR2 is SQIVND in the germline V gene (reference sequence). The CDR3 here is CASSILGQGQQYF. The CDR3 DNA follows: TGTGCCAGTAGTATCTTGGGGCAGGGTCAGCAGTACTTC.

This clone was picked up one time. Written as DNA, the CDR3 is TGTGCCAGCATCCTCAGCGCGGGCACTGAAGCTTTCTTT. This codes for CASILSAGTEAFF. This rearrangement joins TRBV6-1 to TRBJ1-1; no clear D gene. The CDR3 has 13 amino acids. Deletions cut 7 bases from V and 4 bases from J, with 13 bases between. Germline CDR1 reads MNHNS; CDR2 reads SASEGT.

The chain has TRBV2 and TRBJ2-7; D not certain. Germline CDR1 SNHLY, CDR2 FYNNEI. Trimming took 5 bases from V and 2 from J, leaving 7 bases between them. The CDR3 is 12 residues long. The CDR3 here is CASSPFTYEQYF. CDR3 nucleotide sequence: TGTGCCAGCAGTCCGTTTACCTACGAGCAGTACTTC.

The J gene is TRBJ1-2, the V gene TRBV27, with 8 nucleotides matching TRBD1. The CDR3 runs 18 residues. From germline, CDR1 is MNHEY and CDR2 SMNVEV (reference sequence). J lost 0 bases, V lost 0 bases, and 9 bases had no gene match. Written as DNA, the CDR3 is TGTGCCAGCAGTTTATCAGGACAGGGTAGGATTGCTAACTATGGCTACACCTTC. Protein: CASSLSGQGRIANYGYTF.

V gene TRBV18 combines with J gene TRBJ2-3, with D unresolved. The length of the CDR3 is 17 residues. The V end lost 3 bases, the J end lost 1 base, and 17 bases lay between the germline ends. Germline V gene sequence: CDR1 KGHSH, CDR2 LQKENI. In nucleotides, the CDR3 is TGTGCCAGCTCACCCTCGACGACAAAAAAGGGCACAGATACGCAGTATTTT. Its protein is CASSPSTTKKGTDTQYF.

The J gene is TRBJ1-2, the V gene TRBV20-1; D ambiguous. The CDR3 length is 11 residues. Germline V gives CDR1 DFQATT, CDR2 SNEGSKA (reference sequence). The CDR3 is CSASQDYGYTF. CDR3 sequence (DNA): TGCAGCGCCTCCCAGGACTATGGCTACACCTTC.

This clone has only a few counts. The chain carries TRBV6-1 and TRBJ1-4, with a possible D match to TRBD1 (6 bases). Germline V gene sequence: CDR1 MNHNS, CDR2 SASEGT. This CDR3 region has 17 residues. With 1 base removed from V and 4 bases from J, the gap between germline ends came to 16 bases. The CDR3 region is CASSEVDGGAYNEKLFF. CDR3 coding DNA: TGTGCCAGCAGTGAAGTGGATGGGGGGGCTTATAATGAAAAACTGTTTTTT.

The CDR3 protein is CASSFRDRGTRTQYF. CDR3 DNA sequence: TGTGCCAGCAGCTTCCGCGACAGGGGTACACGGACCCAGTACTTC. V and J are TRBV7-6 and TRBJ2-5, with 8 bases lining up with TRBD1. This CDR3 is built from 15 residues. J was trimmed by 7 bases and V by 3 bases; bases with no gene match: 10. CDR1 is SGHVS, CDR2 FNYEAQ, per germline.

The chain carries TRBV27 and TRBJ1-3; tentative D call: TRBD1 (5 bases). The CDR3 is 14 residues long. The V gene's germline CDR1 is MNHEY and CDR2 SMNVEV (reference sequence). V was cut by 6 bases and J by 3 bases, with 12 bases left in between. DNA of the CDR3: TGTGCCAGCAGGCCAACAGGTCTTGGAAACACCATATATTTT. It codes for CASRPTGLGNTIYF.

The J gene is TRBJ1-5, the V gene TRBV7-2, with D hard to call. V was shortened by 2 bases and J by 0 bases, with 5 bases between the two germline ends. This CDR3 is built from 14 residues. The V gene's germline CDR1 is SGHTA and CDR2 FQGNSA. DNA for the CDR3: TGTGCCAGCAGCTTAATAGCTAGCAATCAGCCCCAGCATTTT. Encoded protein: CASSLIASNQPQHF.

Comments on this clone: The same CDR3 also results from other DNA sequences found in this sample. The chain employs TRBV27 and TRBJ2-7; 7 nucleotides align to TRBD1. From germline, CDR1 is MNHEY and CDR2 SMNVEV (reference sequence). The CDR3 sequence is 14 residues long. After removal of 2 bases from V and 2 bases from J, the junction contained 3 bases not matched to a gene. The CDR3 region is CASSLGQGAYEQYF. In nucleotides, the CDR3 is TGTGCCAGCAGTTTAGGCCAGGGGGCCTACGAGCAGTACTTC.

The gene calls are TRBV4-1 and TRBJ1-1; TRBD1 matches at 8 bases. The length of the CDR3 is 15 residues. V was pared by 0 bases and J by 5 bases, with 5 bases of the junction left unmatched. CDR1 is MGHRA and CDR2 is YSYEKL in the germline V gene. CDR3 in DNA: TGCGCCAGCAGCCAAGATTCGAACAGGGGGACTGAAGCTTTCTTT. Translation gives CASSQDSNRGTEAFF.

V usage is TRBV2 and J usage is TRBJ2-7; TRBD1 aligns across 9 bases. The CDR3 consists of 14 residues. Germline lookup yields CDR1 SNHLY and CDR2 FYNNEI. With 6 bases clipped from V and 3 bases from J, the junction kept 6 bases outside the gene matches. The CDR3 loop is CASRLQGAIYEQYF. CDR3 in DNA: TGTGCCAGCAGGCTACAGGGGGCGATCTACGAGCAGTACTTC.

The J gene is TRBJ2-5, the V gene TRBV2; D ambiguous. Per the germline V gene, CDR1 is SNHLY and CDR2 is FYNNEI. Trimming left V 6 bases short and J 5 bases short, with 13 bases between. This CDR3 contains 13 residues. The CDR3 loop is CASRAEVMETQYF. The CDR3 DNA is TGTGCCAGCAGGGCCGAGGTAATGGAGACCCAGTACTTC.

Remarks on this clone: One end of the junction does not line up with germline, which may come from a read error. The chain joins TRBV7-9 to TRBJ2-7; 8 positions agree with TRBD1. This CDR3 spans 16 amino acids. Germline V gene sequence: CDR1 SEHNR, CDR2 FQNEAQ (reference sequence). The CDR3, as DNA: TGTTCCAGCAGCCAGTACCAGGGGGCCAGAGCCTACGAGCAGTACTTC. It is translated as CSSSQYQGARAYEQYF.

The rearrangement links TRBV7-2 to TRBJ2-2; possible D gene TRBD2, 6 bases. The CDR3 has 10 amino acids. CDR1 is SGHTA, CDR2 FQGNSA, per germline. With 5 bases removed from V and 15 bases from J, the gap between germline ends came to 10 bases. CDR3 DNA: TGTGCCAGCAGCAGCGGGCAGGTGTTTTTT. Translating it yields CASSSGQVFF.

The genes are TRBV5-1 and TRBJ2-7; 8 nucleotides align to TRBD2. This CDR3 is 19 amino acids long. After removal of 5 bases from V and 4 bases from J, the junction contained 23 bases not matched to a gene. CDR1 and CDR2 from the germline V gene are SGHRS and YFSETQ. The CDR3 loop reads CASSSFIGGGLPSGYEQYF. The CDR3 region has the DNA TGCGCCAGCAGTTCTTTCATTGGCGGGGGGCTCCCCTCCGGGTACGAGCAGTACTTC. Combining the CDR3 with reference TRBV5-1 and TRBJ2-7 gives the whole variable domain KAGVTQTPRYLIKTRGQQVTLSCSPISGHRSVSWYQQTPGQGLQFLFEYFSETQRNKGNFPGRFSGRQFSNSRSEMNVSTLELGDSALYLCASSSFIGGGLPSGYEQYFGPGTRLTVT.

This clone was observed a handful of times. V usage is TRBV7-2 and J usage is TRBJ1-3; D possibly corresponds to TRBD1 (5 bases). Trimming removed 1 base at V and 0 bases at J, with 10 bases between. CDR1 and CDR2 from the germline V gene are SGHTA and FQGNSA. The CDR3 has 16 amino acids. Here the CDR3 DNA reads TGTGCCAGCAGCTTAGTAGGGGCCTTCTCTGGAAACACCATATATTTT. Its protein is CASSLVGAFSGNTIYF.

As regards this clone: This CDR3 is missing its conserved last phenylalanine or tryptophan, likely due to a read error. It is unclear where the CDR3 begins or ends on the DNA, so no DNA is shown, and the CDR3 is as TCRdb lists it. The chain has TRBV7-2 and TRBJ1-2; TRBD1, the table's D call, lacks a check against the DNA. From germline, CDR1 is SGHTA and CDR2 FQGNSA. Both ends counted, the CDR3 spans 13 residues. CDR3 loop: CASSLIGQDGYNV.